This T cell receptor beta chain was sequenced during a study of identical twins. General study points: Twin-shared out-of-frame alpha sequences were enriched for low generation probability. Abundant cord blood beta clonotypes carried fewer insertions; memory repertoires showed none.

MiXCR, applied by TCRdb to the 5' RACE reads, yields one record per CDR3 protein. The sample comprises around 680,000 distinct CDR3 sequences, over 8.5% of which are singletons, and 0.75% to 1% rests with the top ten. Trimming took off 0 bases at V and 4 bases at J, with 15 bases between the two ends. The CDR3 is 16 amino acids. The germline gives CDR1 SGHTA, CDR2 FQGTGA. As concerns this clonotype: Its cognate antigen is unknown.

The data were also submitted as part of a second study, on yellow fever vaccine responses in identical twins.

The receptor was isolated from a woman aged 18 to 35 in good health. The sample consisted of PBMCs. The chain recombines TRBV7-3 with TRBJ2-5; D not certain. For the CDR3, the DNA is TGTGCCAGCAGCTTAACTGGATCGATGAGGCCAGAGACCCAGTACTTC. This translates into CASSLTGSMRPETQYF. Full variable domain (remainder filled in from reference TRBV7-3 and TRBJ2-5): GAGVSQTPSNKVTEKGKYVELRCDPISGHTALYWYRQSLGQGPEFLIYFQGTGAADDSGLPNDRFFAVRPEGSVSTLKIQRTERGDSAVYLCASSLTGSMRPETQYFGPGTRLLVL.